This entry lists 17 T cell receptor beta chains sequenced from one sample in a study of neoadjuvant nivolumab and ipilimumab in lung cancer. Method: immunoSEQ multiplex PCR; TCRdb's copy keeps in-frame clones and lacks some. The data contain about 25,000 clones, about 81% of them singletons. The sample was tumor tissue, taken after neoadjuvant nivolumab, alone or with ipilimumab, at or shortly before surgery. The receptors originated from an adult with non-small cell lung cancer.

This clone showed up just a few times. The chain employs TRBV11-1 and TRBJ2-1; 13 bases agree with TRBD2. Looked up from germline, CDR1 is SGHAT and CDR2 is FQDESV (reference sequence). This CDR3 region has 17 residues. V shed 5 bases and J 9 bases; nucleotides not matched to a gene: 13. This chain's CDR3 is CASSPILAGGPGAEQFF. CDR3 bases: TGTGCCAGCAGCCCCATACTAGCGGGAGGGCCAGGTGCTGAGCAGTTCTTC.

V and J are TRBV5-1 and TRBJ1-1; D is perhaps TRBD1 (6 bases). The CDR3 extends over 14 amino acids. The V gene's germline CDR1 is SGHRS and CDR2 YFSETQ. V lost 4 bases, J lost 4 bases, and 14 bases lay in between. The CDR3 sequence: CASSQQGVGTEAFF. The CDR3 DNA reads TGCGCCAGCAGCCAACAGGGTGTTGGCACTGAAGCTTTCTTT.

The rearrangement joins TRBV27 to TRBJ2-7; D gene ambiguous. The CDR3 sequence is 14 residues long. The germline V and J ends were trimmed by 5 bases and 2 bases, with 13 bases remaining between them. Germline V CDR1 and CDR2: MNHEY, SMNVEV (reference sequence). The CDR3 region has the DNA TGTGCCAGCAGTGGGTTCGTCAATCCCTACGAGCAGTACTTC. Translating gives CASSGFVNPYEQYF.

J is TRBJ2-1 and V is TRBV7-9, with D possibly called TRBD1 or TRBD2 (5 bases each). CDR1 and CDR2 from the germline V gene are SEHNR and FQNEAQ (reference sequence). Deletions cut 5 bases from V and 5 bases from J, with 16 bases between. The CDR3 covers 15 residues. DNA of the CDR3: TGTGCCAGCAGCATCCTTCGGGACCGACACAATGAGCAGTTCTTC. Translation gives CASSILRDRHNEQFF.

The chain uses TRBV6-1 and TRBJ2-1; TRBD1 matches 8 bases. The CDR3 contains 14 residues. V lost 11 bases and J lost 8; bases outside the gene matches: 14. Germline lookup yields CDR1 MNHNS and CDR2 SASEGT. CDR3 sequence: CAGDGGQVRHEQFF. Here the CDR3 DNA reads TGTGCCGGGGACGGGGGACAGGTGAGGCATGAGCAGTTCTTC.

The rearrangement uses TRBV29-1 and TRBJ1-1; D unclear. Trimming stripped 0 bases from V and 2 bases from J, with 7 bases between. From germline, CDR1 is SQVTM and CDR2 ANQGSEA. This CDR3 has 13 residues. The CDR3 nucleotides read TGCAGCGTTGAAGATGTGGCAAACACTGAAGCTTTCTTT. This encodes CSVEDVANTEAFF.

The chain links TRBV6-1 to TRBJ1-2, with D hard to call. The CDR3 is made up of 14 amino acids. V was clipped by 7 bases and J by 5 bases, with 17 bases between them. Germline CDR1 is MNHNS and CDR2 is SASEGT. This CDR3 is CASIASRIPYGYTF. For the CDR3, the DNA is TGTGCCAGCATCGCCAGCCGCATCCCGTATGGCTACACCTTC.

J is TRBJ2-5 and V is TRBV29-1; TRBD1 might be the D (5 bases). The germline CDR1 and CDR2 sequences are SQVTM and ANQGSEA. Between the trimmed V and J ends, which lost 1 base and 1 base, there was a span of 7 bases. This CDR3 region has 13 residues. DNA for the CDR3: TGCAGCGTTGAAGGTACAGGCCAAGAGACCCAGTACTTC. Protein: CSVEGTGQETQYF.

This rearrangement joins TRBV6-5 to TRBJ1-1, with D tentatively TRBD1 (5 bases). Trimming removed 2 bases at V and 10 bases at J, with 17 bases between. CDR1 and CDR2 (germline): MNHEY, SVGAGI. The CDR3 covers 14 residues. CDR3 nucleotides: TGTGCCAGCAGTTACGACAGACCCCAGGCGGTAGCTTTCTTT. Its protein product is CASSYDRPQAVAFF.

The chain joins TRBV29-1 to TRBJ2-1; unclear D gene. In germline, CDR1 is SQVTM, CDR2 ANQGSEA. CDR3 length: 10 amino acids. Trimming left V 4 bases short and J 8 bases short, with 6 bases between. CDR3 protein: CSVGSHEQFF. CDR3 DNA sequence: TGCAGCGTTGGGTCGCATGAGCAGTTCTTC.

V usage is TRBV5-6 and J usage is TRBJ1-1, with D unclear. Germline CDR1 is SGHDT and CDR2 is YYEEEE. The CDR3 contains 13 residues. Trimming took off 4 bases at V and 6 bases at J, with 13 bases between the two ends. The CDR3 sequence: CASSSTVGPEAFF. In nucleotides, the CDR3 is TGTGCCAGCAGCAGTACCGTAGGGCCTGAAGCTTTCTTT. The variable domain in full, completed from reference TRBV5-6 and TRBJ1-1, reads DAGVTQSPTHLIKTRGQQVTLRCSPKSGHDTVSWYQQALGQGPQFIFQYYEEEERQRGNFPDRFSGHQFPNYSSELNVNALLLGDSALYLCASSSTVGPEAFFGQGTRLTVV.

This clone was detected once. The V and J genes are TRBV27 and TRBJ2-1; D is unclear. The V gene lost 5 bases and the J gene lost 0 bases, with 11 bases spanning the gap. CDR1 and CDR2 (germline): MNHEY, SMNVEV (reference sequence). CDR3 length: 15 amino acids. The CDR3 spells CASSPRPSSYNEQFF. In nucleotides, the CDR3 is TGTGCCAGCAGTCCCAGACCGAGCTCCTACAATGAGCAGTTCTTC.

The CDR3 DNA reads as TGTGCCAGCAGTTATGGCTTAGGAGATACGCAGTATTTT. Translation gives CASSYGLGDTQYF. The V gene is TRBV6-5, the J gene TRBJ2-3, with no clear D. Germline V gene data show CDR1 as MNHEY and CDR2 as SVGAGI. CDR3 length: 13 residues. Trimming left V 3 bases short and J 5 bases short, with 9 bases between.

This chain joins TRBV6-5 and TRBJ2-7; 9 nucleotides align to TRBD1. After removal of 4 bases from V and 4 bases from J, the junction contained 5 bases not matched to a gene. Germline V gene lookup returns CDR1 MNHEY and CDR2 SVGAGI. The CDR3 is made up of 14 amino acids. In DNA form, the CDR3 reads TGTGCCAGCAGTTCCCGGGACAGGGAATACGAGCAGTACTTC. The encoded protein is CASSSRDREYEQYF.

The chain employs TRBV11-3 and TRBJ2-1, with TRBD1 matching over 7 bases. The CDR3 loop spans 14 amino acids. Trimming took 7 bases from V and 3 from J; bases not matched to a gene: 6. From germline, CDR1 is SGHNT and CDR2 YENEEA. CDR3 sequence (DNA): TGTGCCAGCACCCCGGGACAGCTCTACAATGAGCAGTTCTTC. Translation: CASTPGQLYNEQFF.

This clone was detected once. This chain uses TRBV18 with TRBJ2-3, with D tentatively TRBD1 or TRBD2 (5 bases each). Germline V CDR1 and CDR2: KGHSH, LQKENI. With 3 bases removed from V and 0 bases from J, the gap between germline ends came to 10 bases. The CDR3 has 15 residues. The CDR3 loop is CASSPRDRSTDTQYF. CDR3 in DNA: TGTGCCAGCTCACCTCGGGACCGGAGCACAGATACGCAGTATTTT.

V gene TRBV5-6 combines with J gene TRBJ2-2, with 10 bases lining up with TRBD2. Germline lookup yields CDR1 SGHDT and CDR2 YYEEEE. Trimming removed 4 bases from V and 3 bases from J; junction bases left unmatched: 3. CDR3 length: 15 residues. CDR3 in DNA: TGTGCCAGCAGCAGGACTAGCGGTTACACCGGGGAGCTGTTTTTT. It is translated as CASSRTSGYTGELFF.